This T cell receptor beta chain appears in the sequencing data of a study of vaccination effects on CD4 cells after COVID-19. The study, taken as a whole, reports: New vaccine-induced clones made up most post-vaccine spike-reactive clones in convalescents.

Expansion of antigen-specific CD4+ T cells with viral peptide pools was carried out by the ViraFEST assay before sequencing. Isolation of CD4+ T cells took place after about nine days of culture. According to PCR results, the person was infected with SARS-CoV-2 between March and December 2020. Each well held 1.5 million to 2 million PBMC cultured with 7.5 to 10 ug/ml peptides and 9.5 to 10 IU/ml IL-2. Replacing half the medium with IL-2 medium was done on days 3 and 7. The CDR3 covers 13 residues. Germline CDR1 and CDR2: SGHTA and FQGTGA. Trimming at V came to 4 bases and at J to 6 bases, leaving 5 bases not matched to a gene. About this clone itself: What it binds is not known.

The table came from immunoSEQ multiplex PCR; TCRdb's copy has only in-frame clones and leaves some out. The sample lists around 30,000 clones; 77% were seen once. The clonotype was recovered from a human donor who had a prior SARS-CoV-2 infection. Sequencing used CD4+ T cells from PBMCs cultured with HCoV-NL63 spike peptides, obtained before COVID-19 vaccination. The chain is built from TRBV7-3 and TRBJ1-1; TRBD1 agrees at 7 bases. CDR3 nucleotides: TGTGCCAGCAGCTCCCGACAGGGCGCTGAAGCTTTCTTT. Translated, it gives CASSSRQGAEAFF. Supplemented by reference TRBV7-3 and TRBJ1-1, the full variable domain reads GAGVSQTPSNKVTEKGKYVELRCDPISGHTALYWYRQSLGQGPEFLIYFQGTGAADDSGLPNDRFFAVRPEGSVSTLKIQRTERGDSAVYLCASSSRQGAEAFFGQGTRLTVV.